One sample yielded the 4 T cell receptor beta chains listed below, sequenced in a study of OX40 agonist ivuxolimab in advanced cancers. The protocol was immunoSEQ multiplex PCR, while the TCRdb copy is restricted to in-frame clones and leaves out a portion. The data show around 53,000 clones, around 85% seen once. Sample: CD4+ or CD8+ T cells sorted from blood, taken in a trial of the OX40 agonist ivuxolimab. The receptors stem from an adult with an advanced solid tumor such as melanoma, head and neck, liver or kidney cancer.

The DNA of the CDR3 is TGTGCCAGCAGTTACGGAGACCCCAGGGACTATGGCTACACCTTC. Amino acid sequence: CASSYGDPRDYGYTF. This chain uses TRBV6-5 with TRBJ1-2; a possible D gene is TRBD1 (5 bases). Germline-derived CDR1 and CDR2 are MNHEY and SVGAGI. V was pared by 2 bases and J by 3 bases, with 13 bases between. The CDR3 is 15 amino acids.

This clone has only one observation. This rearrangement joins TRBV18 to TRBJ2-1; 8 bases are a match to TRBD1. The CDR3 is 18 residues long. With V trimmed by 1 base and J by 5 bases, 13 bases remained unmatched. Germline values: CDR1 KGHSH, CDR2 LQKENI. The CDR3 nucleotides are TGTGCCAGCTCACCACTGTTCAGCGTCCAGGGGGCTAACAATGAGCAGTTCTTC. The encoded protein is CASSPLFSVQGANNEQFF.

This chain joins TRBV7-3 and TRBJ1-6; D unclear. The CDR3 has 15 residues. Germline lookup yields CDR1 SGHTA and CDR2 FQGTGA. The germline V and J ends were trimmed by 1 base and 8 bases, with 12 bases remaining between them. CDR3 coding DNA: TGTGCCAGCAGCTTAAATGGCCCTACCGATTCACCCCTCCACTTT. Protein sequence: CASSLNGPTDSPLHF.

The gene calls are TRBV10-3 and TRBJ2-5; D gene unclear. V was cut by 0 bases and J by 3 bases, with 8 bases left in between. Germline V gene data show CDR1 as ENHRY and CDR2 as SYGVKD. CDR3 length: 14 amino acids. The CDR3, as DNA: TGTGCCATCAGTGAGTCGGGTAGGGAAGAGACCCAGTACTTC. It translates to CAISESGREETQYF.